These 9 T cell receptor beta chains came from one sample sequenced in a study of blood T cell repertoires in COVID-19. The protocol was immunoSEQ multiplex PCR, while the TCRdb copy is restricted to in-frame clones and leaves out a portion. The sample lists tens of thousands of clones; about 84% were seen once. Material for sequencing was peripheral blood. Source of these receptors: a woman in her 70s with acute or convalescent COVID-19.

This chain uses TRBV29-1 with TRBJ2-1, with a tentative D call TRBD1 (5 bases). CDR3 size: 12 residues. Germline V gene sequence: CDR1 SQVTM, CDR2 ANQGSEA. Trimming shortened V by 5 bases and J by 2 bases, and 7 bases separated the two germline ends. Here the CDR3 DNA reads TGCAGCGTTCTGACAGCCTACAATGAGCAGTTCTTC. This codes for CSVLTAYNEQFF.

The gene calls are TRBV2 and TRBJ2-1, with D possibly being TRBD2 (6 bases). The CDR3 totals 17 residues. CDR1 and CDR2 (germline): SNHLY, FYNNEI. With 7 bases removed from V and 7 bases from J, the gap between germline ends came to 26 bases. CDR3: CASMSESLASRLNEQFF. CDR3 coding DNA: TGTGCCAGCATGTCCGAGTCCCTAGCGTCTCGTTTAAATGAGCAGTTCTTC.

V gene TRBV3-1 (or the pseudogene TRBV3-2) combines with J gene TRBJ1-1, with a possible D match to TRBD1 (5 bases). Trimming stripped 1 base from V and 4 bases from J, with 19 bases between. Per the germline V gene, CDR1 is LGHDT and CDR2 is YNNKEL (reference sequence). The CDR3 is made up of 17 amino acids. The CDR3 DNA sequence: TGTGCCAGCAGCCAAGGGGGACTGGGATCATGGCGCACTGAAGCTTTCTTT. Amino acids: CASSQGGLGSWRTEAFF.

The rearrangement links TRBV27 to TRBJ1-6; possible D gene TRBD1, 5 bases. CDR1 and CDR2 (germline): MNHEY, SMNVEV (reference sequence). The ends were cut back, 5 bases at V and 10 bases at J, with 12 bases in the middle. The CDR3 has 13 amino acids. CDR3 coding DNA: TGTGCCAGCAGTAGGGGAGGCTGGTCACCCCTCCACTTT. Its protein product is CASSRGGWSPLHF.

The chain carries TRBV11-2 and TRBJ2-1; 10 bases are a match to TRBD2. The CDR3 runs 17 residues. V lost 4 bases and J lost 7; bases outside the gene matches: 13. Looked up from germline, CDR1 is SGHAT and CDR2 is FQNNGV. In DNA, the CDR3 is TGTGCCAGCAGCTCCCGGACTAGCGGATGGGGAAGGAATGAGCAGTTCTTC. Amino acids: CASSSRTSGWGRNEQFF.

The rearrangement links TRBV5-1 to TRBJ1-2; unclear D gene. Trimming took off 6 bases at V and 4 bases at J, with 13 bases between the two ends. Germline lookup yields CDR1 SGHRS and CDR2 YFSETQ. The CDR3 runs 13 residues. The CDR3 loop is CASNISRFYGYTF. Here the CDR3 DNA reads TGCGCCAGCAATATATCTCGGTTCTATGGCTACACCTTC.

The J gene is TRBJ2-3, the V gene TRBV6-6; possible D gene TRBD1, 6 bases. This CDR3 comprises 14 residues. Trimming cost V 4 bases and J 2 bases, with 10 bases left between them. Looked up from germline, CDR1 is MNHNY and CDR2 is SVGAGI (reference sequence). The CDR3 DNA sequence: TGTGCCAGCAGTTCAGGGGACCCCACAGATACGCAGTATTTT. Translation gives CASSSGDPTDTQYF.

About this clone: Its ends do not fully match the called genes, so a read error is possible. V usage is TRBV3-1 (or the pseudogene TRBV3-2) and J usage is TRBJ1-3; TRBD1 is a possible D gene (6 bases). This CDR3 contains 16 residues. Germline V CDR1 and CDR2: LGHDT, YNNKEL (reference sequence). The CDR3 is CASSPRQDPSGNTIYF. The CDR3 DNA reads as TGTGCCAGCAGCCCCCGACAGGACCCCTCTGGGAACACCATATATTTT.

V and J are TRBV24-1 and TRBJ2-2; the D gene is possibly TRBD2 (6 bases). Trimming took off 4 bases at V and 2 bases at J, with 16 bases between the two ends. Germline-derived CDR1 and CDR2 are KGHDR and SFDVKD. This CDR3 contains 17 residues. In nucleotides, the CDR3 is TGTGCCACCAGTGACCCTGCGGGCGGGACTAACACCGGGGAGCTGTTTTTT. This translates into CATSDPAGGTNTGELFF.